The next 13 T cell receptor beta chains were all read from a single sample in a study of a mutant IDH1 vaccine in newly diagnosed glioma. Method: immunoSEQ multiplex PCR; TCRdb's copy keeps in-frame clones and lacks some. Counted here are roughly 48,000 clones, over 65% occurring once; the ten biggest clones make up 9% to 15%. For these receptors, no antigen is known. Time point reported: week 35, safety follow-up. The study gave 300 ug of mutant IDH1 20-mer peptide per vaccine dose, with topical imiquimod. Material: PBMCs, obtained from a glioma patient whose treatment included an IDH1 peptide vaccine. Source of these receptors: a man aged 40-50 years with glioma.

The genes are TRBV5-1 and TRBJ1-3; TRBD1 matches at 8 bases. CDR1 and CDR2 from the germline V gene are SGHRS and YFSETQ. This CDR3 spans 15 amino acids. Unmatched junction bases numbered 4, after V lost 4 bases and J lost 1 base. The CDR3 nucleotides read TGCGCCAGCAGCCGACAGGGGATTTCTGGAAACACCATATATTTT. Translated, it gives CASSRQGISGNTIYF.

The chain has TRBV19 and TRBJ2-4; D unresolved. The CDR3 is made up of 14 amino acids. Germline V gives CDR1 LNHDA, CDR2 SQIVND (reference sequence). Trimming took 6 bases from V and 0 from J, leaving 9 bases between them. The CDR3 spells CASSYTQAKNIQYF. CDR3 DNA sequence: TGTGCCAGTAGCTACACACAAGCCAAAAACATTCAGTACTTC.

This clone appeared a single time. V usage is TRBV5-1 and J usage is TRBJ1-4; no clear D. Per the germline V gene, CDR1 is SGHRS and CDR2 is YFSETQ. Trimming cost V 0 bases and J 8 bases, with 11 bases left between them. This CDR3 spans 14 amino acids. CDR3 in amino acids: CASSLAGNGEKLFF. DNA of the CDR3: TGCGCCAGCAGCTTGGCCGGGAATGGCGAAAAACTGTTTTTT.

V is TRBV27 and J is TRBJ1-3; D may be TRBD1 (5 bases). Germline loops: CDR1 MNHEY, CDR2 SMNVEV (reference sequence). CDR3 length equals 14 residues. Trimming removed 6 bases at V and 0 bases at J, with 9 bases between. CDR3 loop: CASSSGGSGNTIYF. The DNA for the CDR3 is TGTGCCAGCAGCTCCGGGGGCTCTGGAAACACCATATATTTT.

The genes are TRBV18 and TRBJ2-6; 10 bases align to TRBD1. Germline V CDR1 and CDR2: KGHSH, LQKENI. After removal of 4 bases from V and 4 bases from J, the junction contained 4 bases not matched to a gene. CDR3 length equals 16 residues. CDR3 sequence reads: CASSLGQGTGANVLTF. The CDR3 DNA reads as TGTGCCAGCTCACTGGGACAGGGGACCGGGGCCAACGTCCTGACTTTC.

This clone was observed once. The rearrangement joins TRBV18 to TRBJ2-3; D not resolved. CDR1 and CDR2 from the germline V gene are KGHSH and LQKENI. Trimming took off 3 bases at V and 2 bases at J, with 3 bases between the two ends. CDR3 size: 12 residues. CDR3 coding DNA: TGTGCCAGCTCACCGTCCACAGATACGCAGTATTTT. Protein: CASSPSTDTQYF.

The V call is TRBV6-1, the J call TRBJ2-7; 10 nucleotides align to TRBD2. The germline gives CDR1 MNHNS, CDR2 SASEGT. The CDR3 sequence is 15 residues long. The trim removed 3 bases at V and 9 bases at J, leaving 11 bases unmatched. The CDR3 DNA is TGTGCCAGCAGTGATAAGCTAGCGGGAGCAATCCGGCAGTACTTC. It is translated as CASSDKLAGAIRQYF.

The chain employs TRBV2 and TRBJ2-1, with 8 bases that match TRBD2. This CDR3 has 14 residues. Trimming cost V 9 bases and J 4 bases; bases outside gene matches: 8. The germline CDR1 and CDR2 sequences are SNHLY and FYNNEI. The CDR3 coding sequence is TGTGCCAGTTCCGAGCGGGAGCCGTACAATGAGCAGTTCTTC. It translates to CASSEREPYNEQFF.

V usage is TRBV20-1 and J usage is TRBJ2-7, with D possibly matching TRBD1 (6 bases). V lost 3 bases, J lost 10 bases, and 13 bases lay in between. CDR3 length: 11 amino acids. The germline V gene has CDR1 DFQATT and CDR2 SNEGSKA (reference sequence). For the CDR3, the DNA is TGCAGTGCTAGGAACGGACAGACCCAGTACGTC. It codes for CSARNGQTQYV.

V usage is TRBV5-5 and J usage is TRBJ1-5, with D perhaps TRBD1 (5 bases). V lost 3 bases and J 9 bases, leaving 13 bases between the germline ends. Per germline, CDR1 SGHKS and CDR2 YYEKEE (reference sequence). The CDR3 totals 13 residues. DNA of the CDR3: TGTGCCAGCAGCTCTGGGACCGCCTCGCCCCAGCATTTT. It yields the protein CASSSGTASPQHF.

CDR3 coding DNA: TGCAGCGTTGAAGGGGACAGCTCCTACGAGCAGTACTTC. This gives the protein CSVEGDSSYEQYF. The chain joins TRBV29-1 to TRBJ2-7; 7 bases are a match to TRBD1. Unmatched junction bases numbered 0, after V lost 1 base and J lost 0 bases. The CDR3 loop spans 13 amino acids. Germline loops: CDR1 SQVTM, CDR2 ANQGSEA.

The chain joins TRBV15 to TRBJ1-5; D is uncertain. CDR1 and CDR2 (germline): LNHNV, YYDKDF (reference sequence). V was shortened by 0 bases and J by 6 bases, with 12 bases between the two germline ends. The CDR3 has 15 amino acids. CDR3 loop: CATSRELGFGQPQHF. The CDR3 coding sequence is TGTGCCACCAGCAGAGAATTGGGGTTCGGTCAGCCCCAGCATTTT.

The V and J genes are TRBV7-8 and TRBJ2-3, with TRBD1 matching over 8 bases. This CDR3 spans 16 amino acids. In germline, CDR1 is SGHVS, CDR2 FQNEAQ. V gave up 5 bases and J gave up 0 bases; unmatched junction bases: 7. The CDR3 sequence is CASSARTGRSTDTQYF. For the CDR3, the DNA is TGTGCCAGCAGCGCGCGGACAGGGAGGAGCACAGATACGCAGTATTTT.